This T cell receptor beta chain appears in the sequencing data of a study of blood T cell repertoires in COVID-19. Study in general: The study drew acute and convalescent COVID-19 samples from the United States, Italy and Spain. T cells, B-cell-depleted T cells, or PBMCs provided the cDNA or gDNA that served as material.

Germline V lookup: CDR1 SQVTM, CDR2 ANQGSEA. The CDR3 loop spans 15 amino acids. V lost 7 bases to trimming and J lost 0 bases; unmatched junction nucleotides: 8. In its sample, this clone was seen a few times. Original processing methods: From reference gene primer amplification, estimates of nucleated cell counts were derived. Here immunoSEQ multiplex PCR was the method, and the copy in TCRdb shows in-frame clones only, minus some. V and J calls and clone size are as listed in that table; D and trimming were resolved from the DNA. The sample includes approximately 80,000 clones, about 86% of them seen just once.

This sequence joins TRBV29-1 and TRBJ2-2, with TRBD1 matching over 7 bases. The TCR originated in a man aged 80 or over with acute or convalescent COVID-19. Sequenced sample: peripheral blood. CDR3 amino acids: CSALNRGPNTGELFF. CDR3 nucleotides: TGCAGCGCCCTAAACAGGGGCCCGAACACCGGGGAGCTGTTTTTT.